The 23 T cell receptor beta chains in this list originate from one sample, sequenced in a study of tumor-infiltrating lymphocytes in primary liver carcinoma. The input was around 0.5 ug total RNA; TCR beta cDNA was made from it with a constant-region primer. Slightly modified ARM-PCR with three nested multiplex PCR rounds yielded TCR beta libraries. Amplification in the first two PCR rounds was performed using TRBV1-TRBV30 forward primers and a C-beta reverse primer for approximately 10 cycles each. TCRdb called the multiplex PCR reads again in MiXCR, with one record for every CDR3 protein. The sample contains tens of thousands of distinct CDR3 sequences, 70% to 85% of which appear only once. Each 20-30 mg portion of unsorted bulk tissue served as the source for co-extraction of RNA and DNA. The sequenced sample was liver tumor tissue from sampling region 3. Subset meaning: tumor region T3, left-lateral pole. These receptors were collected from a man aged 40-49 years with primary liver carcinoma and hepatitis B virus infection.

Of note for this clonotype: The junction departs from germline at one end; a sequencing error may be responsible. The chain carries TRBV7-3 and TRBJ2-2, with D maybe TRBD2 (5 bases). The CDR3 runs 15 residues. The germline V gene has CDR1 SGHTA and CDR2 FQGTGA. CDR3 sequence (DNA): TGTGCCAGCAGCCCCCGGTACGCCAACACCGGGGAGCTGGTTTTT. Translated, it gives CASSPRYANTGELVF.

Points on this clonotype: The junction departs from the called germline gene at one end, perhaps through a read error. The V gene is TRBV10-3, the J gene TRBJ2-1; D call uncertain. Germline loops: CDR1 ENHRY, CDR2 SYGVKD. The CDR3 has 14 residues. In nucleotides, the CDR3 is TGTGCCACCAGTGAGCCTAGGGCGGCCGATGTGCAGTTCTTC. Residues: CATSEPRAADVQFF.

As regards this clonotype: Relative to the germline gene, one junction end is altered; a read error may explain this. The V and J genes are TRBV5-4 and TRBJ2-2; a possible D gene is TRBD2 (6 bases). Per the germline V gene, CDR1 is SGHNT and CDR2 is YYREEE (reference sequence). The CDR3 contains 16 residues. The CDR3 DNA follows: TGTGCCAGCACTGACGAGGAGGGATCGAAGACCGGGGAGTTGTTTTTT. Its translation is CASTDEEGSKTGELFF.

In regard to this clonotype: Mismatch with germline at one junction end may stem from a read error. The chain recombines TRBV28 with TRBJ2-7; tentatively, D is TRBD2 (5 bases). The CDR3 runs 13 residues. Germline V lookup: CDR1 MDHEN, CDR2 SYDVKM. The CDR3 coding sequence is TGTGCCAGCAGTTTCACGGGAAACTACGAGGAGTACTTC. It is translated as CASSFTGNYEEYF.

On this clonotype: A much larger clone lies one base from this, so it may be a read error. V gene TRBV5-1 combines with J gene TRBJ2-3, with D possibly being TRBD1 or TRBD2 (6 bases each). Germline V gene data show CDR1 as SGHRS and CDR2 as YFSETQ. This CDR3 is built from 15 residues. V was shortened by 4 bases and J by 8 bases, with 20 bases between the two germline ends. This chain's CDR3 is CASSELNLGGGTQYF. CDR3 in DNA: TGCGCCAGCAGCGAGCTTAACCTAGGGGGAGGTACGCAGTATTTT.

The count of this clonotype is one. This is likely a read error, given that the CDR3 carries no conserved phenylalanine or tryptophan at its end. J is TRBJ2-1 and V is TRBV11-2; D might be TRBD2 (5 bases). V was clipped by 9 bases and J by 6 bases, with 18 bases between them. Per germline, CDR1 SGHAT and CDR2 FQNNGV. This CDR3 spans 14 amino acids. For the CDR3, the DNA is TGTGCCAGTAGCCCGGGGAGCACATTCAATGAGCAGTTCTCC. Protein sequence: CASSPGSTFNEQFS.

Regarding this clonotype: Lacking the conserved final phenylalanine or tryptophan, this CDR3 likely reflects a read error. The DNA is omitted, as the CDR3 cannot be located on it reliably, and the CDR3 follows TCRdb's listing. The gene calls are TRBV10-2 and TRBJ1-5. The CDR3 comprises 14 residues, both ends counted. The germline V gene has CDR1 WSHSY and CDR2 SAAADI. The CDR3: CASSESDSGQPQHI.

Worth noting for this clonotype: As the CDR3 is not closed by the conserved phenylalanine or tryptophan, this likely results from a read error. In DNA form, the CDR3 reads TGTGCCAGCAGTAAGAATGTAAGGAGCACGGGAAACATTCAGTACGTC. Protein sequence: CASSKNVRSTGNIQYV. This chain uses TRBV11-2 with TRBJ2-4; D gene ambiguous. Germline V gives CDR1 SGHAT, CDR2 FQNNGV. V lost 6 bases and J 6 bases, leaving 21 bases between the germline ends. This CDR3 contains 16 residues.

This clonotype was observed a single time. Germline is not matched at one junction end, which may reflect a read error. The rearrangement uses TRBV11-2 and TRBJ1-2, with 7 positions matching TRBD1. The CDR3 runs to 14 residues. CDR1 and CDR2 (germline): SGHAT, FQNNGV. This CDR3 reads CASRPADRVYGYAF. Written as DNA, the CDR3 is TGTGCCAGCAGACCAGCCGACAGGGTCTATGGCTACGCCTTC.

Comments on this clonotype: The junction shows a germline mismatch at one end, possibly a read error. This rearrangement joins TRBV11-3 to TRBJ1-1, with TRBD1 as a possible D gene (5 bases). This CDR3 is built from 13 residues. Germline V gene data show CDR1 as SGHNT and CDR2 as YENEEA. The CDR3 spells CAGSLVADTEAFF. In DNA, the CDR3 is TGTGCCGGCAGCTTAGTAGCGGACACTGAAGCTTTCTTC.

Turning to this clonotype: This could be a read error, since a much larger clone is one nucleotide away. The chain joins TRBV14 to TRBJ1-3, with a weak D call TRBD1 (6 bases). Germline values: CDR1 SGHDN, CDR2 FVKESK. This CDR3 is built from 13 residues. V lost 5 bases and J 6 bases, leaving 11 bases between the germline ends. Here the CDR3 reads CASSDRFANTIYF. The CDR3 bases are TGTGCCAGCAGCGACAGGTTTGCAAACACCATATATTTT.

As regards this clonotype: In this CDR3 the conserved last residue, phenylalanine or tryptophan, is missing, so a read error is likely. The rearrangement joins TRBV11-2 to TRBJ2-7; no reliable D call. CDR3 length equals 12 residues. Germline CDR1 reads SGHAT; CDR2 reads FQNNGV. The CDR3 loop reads CPSSFLWGEQYS. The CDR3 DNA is TGTCCCAGCAGCTTCCTGTGGGGCGAGCAGTACTCC.

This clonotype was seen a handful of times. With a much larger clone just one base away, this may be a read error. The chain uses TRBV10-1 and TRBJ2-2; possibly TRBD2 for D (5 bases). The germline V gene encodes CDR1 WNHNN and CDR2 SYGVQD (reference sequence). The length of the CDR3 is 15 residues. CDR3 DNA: TGCGCCAGCGGTGACGGGGAGCCGAACACCGGGGAGCTGTTTTTT. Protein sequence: CASGDGEPNTGELFF.

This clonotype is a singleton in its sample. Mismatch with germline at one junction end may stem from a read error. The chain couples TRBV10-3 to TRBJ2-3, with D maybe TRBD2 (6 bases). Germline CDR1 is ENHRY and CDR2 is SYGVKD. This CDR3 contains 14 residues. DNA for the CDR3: TGTGCCATCTGCCCTTACGGGAGCGCAGATACCCAGTATTTT. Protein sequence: CAICPYGSADTQYF.

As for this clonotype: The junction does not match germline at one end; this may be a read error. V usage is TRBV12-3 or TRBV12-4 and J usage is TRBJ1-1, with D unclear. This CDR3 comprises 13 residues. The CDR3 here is CTSSLEGFTEAFF. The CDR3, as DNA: TGTACCAGCAGTTTGGAGGGATTCACTGAAGCTTTCTTT.

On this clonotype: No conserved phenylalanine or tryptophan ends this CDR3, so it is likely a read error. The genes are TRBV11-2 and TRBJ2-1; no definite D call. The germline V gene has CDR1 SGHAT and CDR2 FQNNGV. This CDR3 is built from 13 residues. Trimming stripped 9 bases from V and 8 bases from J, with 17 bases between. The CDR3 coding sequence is TGTGCCAGGGGCTTAAATGATGCCTATGAGCAGTTCGTC. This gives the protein CARGLNDAYEQFV.

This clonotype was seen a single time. The CDR3 DNA follows: TGCGCCAGCAGCTCCAACAGGGACGGAATGAGTGGCTACACCTTC. Translating it yields CASSSNRDGMSGYTF. The chain links TRBV5-1 to TRBJ1-2; D possibly corresponds to TRBD1 (6 bases). With 3 bases removed from V and 7 bases from J, the gap between germline ends came to 19 bases. The CDR3 loop spans 15 amino acids. Germline V gene data show CDR1 as SGHRS and CDR2 as YFSETQ.

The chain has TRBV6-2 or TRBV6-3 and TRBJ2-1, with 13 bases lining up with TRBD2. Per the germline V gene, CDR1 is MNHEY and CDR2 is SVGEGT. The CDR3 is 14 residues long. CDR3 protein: CIVGTSGTYNEQFF. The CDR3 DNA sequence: TGTATCGTAGGGACTAGCGGGACCTACAATGAGCAGTTCTTC.

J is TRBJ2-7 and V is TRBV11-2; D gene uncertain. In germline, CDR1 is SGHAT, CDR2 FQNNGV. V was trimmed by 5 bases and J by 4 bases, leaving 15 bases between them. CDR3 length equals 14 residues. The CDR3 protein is CASSLIDGAYEQYF. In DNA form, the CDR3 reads TGTGCCAGCAGCCTGATCGACGGAGCATACGAGCAGTACTTC. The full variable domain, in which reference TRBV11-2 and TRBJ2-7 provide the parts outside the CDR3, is EAGVAQSPRYKIIEKRQSVAFWCNPISGHATLYWYQQILGQGPKLLIQFQNNGVVDDSQLPKDRFSAERLKGVDSTLKIQPAKLEDSAVYLCASSLIDGAYEQYFGPGTRLTVT.

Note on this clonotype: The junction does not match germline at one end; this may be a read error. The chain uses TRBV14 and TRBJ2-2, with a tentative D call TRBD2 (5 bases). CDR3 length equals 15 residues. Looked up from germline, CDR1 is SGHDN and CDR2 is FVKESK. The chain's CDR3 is CASRRTGSVTGELLF. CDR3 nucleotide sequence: TGTGCCAGCAGACGGACTGGGTCGGTAACCGGGGAGCTGCTTTTT.

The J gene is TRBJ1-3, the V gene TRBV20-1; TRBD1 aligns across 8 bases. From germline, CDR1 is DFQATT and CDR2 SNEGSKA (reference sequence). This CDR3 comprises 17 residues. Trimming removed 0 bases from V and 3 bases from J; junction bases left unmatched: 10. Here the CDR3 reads CSARDSTGGLGGNTIYF. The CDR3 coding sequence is TGCAGTGCTAGAGATTCCACAGGGGGATTAGGTGGAAACACCATATATTTT.

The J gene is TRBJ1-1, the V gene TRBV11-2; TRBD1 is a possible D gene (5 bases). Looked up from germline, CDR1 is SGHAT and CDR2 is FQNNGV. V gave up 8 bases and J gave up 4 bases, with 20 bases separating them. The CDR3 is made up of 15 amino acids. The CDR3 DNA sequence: TGTGCCAGCTGTTCAATGCACGGGGCGAGCACTGAAGCTTTCTTT. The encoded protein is CASCSMHGASTEAFF.

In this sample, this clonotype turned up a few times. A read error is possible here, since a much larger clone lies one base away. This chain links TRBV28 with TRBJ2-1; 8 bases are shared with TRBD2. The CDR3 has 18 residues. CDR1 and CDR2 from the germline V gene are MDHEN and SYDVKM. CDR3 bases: TGTGCCAACAGTTTATGGGTGGCTAGCGGGCCGAACTACAATGAGCAGTTCTTC. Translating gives CANSLWVASGPNYNEQFF.